One sample yielded the 8 T cell receptor beta chains listed below, sequenced in a study of T cell responses to AZD1222 COVID-19 vaccine. Profiling relied on immunoSEQ multiplex PCR, and the TCRdb table lists in-frame clones only, not all of them. The data contain 100,000 to 150,000 clones, approximately 87% of them seen just once; the ten biggest clones take up more than 9%. Sequences were derived from peripheral blood, sampled on day 0 of AZD1222 vaccination. All receptors derive from an adult in good health.

This chain uses TRBV6-5 with TRBJ1-2, with 8 bases that match TRBD1. There are 15 residues in the CDR3. CDR1 is MNHEY, CDR2 SVGAGI, per germline. The ends lost 7 bases at V and 6 bases at J; junction bases unmatched: 13. CDR3 sequence reads: CASKFFGGRGHGYTF. CDR3 bases: TGTGCCAGCAAGTTCTTCGGTGGCAGGGGGCATGGCTACACCTTC.

This chain joins TRBV5-8 and TRBJ2-1; weak D call: TRBD2 (6 bases). The CDR3 has 15 amino acids. Trimming shortened V by 4 bases and J by 5 bases, and 16 bases separated the two germline ends. The germline gives CDR1 SGHTS, CDR2 YDEGEE. In DNA form, the CDR3 reads TGTGCCAGCAGCCCGGGACTTTTGAATGACAATGAGCAGTTCTTC. Translation: CASSPGLLNDNEQFF.

This clone was counted a few times. The chain carries TRBV19 and TRBJ2-3, with D possibly being TRBD1 (6 bases). CDR3 length: 13 residues. V dropped 5 bases and J dropped 3 bases, with 9 bases sitting between them. Germline values: CDR1 LNHDA, CDR2 SQIVND (reference sequence). In DNA form, the CDR3 reads TGTGCCAGTAGTGGTAGGGGGACAGATACGCAGTATTTT. It translates to CASSGRGTDTQYF.

V is TRBV24-1 and J is TRBJ1-6, with 10 bases lining up with TRBD1. Germline CDR1 reads KGHDR; CDR2 reads SFDVKD. The CDR3 sequence is 15 residues long. J lost 6 bases, V lost 7 bases, and 5 bases had no gene match. The DNA of the CDR3 is TGTGCCACCAGCCAGGACAGGGGGGCTAATTCACCCCTCCACTTT. It yields the protein CATSQDRGANSPLHF.

V is TRBV2 and J is TRBJ2-6; D remains ambiguous. This CDR3 spans 14 amino acids. CDR1 and CDR2 (germline): SNHLY, FYNNEI. Trimming shortened V by 8 bases and J by 1 base, and 9 bases separated the two germline ends. DNA for the CDR3: TGTGCCAGCCTGACGTTGTCTGGGGCCAACGTCCTGACTTTC. Encoded protein: CASLTLSGANVLTF.

The chain uses TRBV11-2 and TRBJ1-2; D is uncertain. Germline loops: CDR1 SGHAT, CDR2 FQNNGV. Trimming pared 4 bases from V and 7 bases from J, leaving 10 bases between. This CDR3 has 12 residues. CDR3 DNA: TGTGCCAGCAGCTCCAGGTTGGGTGGCTACACCTTC. Translating it yields CASSSRLGGYTF.

The V gene is TRBV29-1, the J gene TRBJ2-5; TRBD2 matches at 7 bases. Per the germline V gene, CDR1 is SQVTM and CDR2 is ANQGSEA. The CDR3 length is 11 residues. V dropped 6 bases and J dropped 5; count of bases not matched to a gene: 3. CDR3 sequence: CSVGSGETQYF. In DNA, the CDR3 is TGCAGCGTGGGTAGCGGGGAGACCCAGTACTTC.

CDR3 sequence reads: CASSTRGPANSPLHF. CDR3 DNA sequence: TGTGCCAGCAGTACCCGGGGTCCAGCCAATTCACCCCTCCACTTT. The V and J genes are TRBV28 and TRBJ1-6, with D uncertain. Germline V gene sequence: CDR1 MDHEN, CDR2 SYDVKM. CDR3 length equals 15 residues. V shed 5 bases and J shed 7 bases, with 15 bases lying between them.